Listed below are T cell receptor beta chains from one sample, sequenced in a study of shared clonotypes between healthy human individuals. The table came from immunoSEQ multiplex PCR; TCRdb's copy has only in-frame clones and leaves some out. The sample records over 1.4 million clones, over 95% being singletons. Sequenced: naive CD4+ T cells sorted from blood. Source of these receptors: a man aged 25-40 years in good health. Both conserved end residues are part of each CDR3. The D gene is left open where the match is weak. The size field is filled for only some rows; it gives once, few, many or a size class.

d_call	j_call	clone_size	v_call	cdr3_aa	cdr3_nt
.	TRBJ2-7	.	TRBV7-2	CASSFLPTFEQYF	TGTGCCAGCAGCTTCCTCCCAACCTTCGAGCAGTACTTC
.	TRBJ1-3	.	TRBV15	CATKFLQDPGNTIYF	TGTGCCACCAAGTTTTTACAGGACCCTGGAAACACCATATATTTT
TRBD2	TRBJ2-7	.	TRBV5-1	CASSLLGTSGMGEQYF	TGCGCCAGCAGCTTACTGGGGACTAGCGGGATGGGCGAGCAGTACTTC
TRBD2	TRBJ2-1	.	TRBV29-1	CSVEPGTGGTYNEQFF	TGCAGCGTTGAACCCGGGACGGGAGGCACCTACAATGAGCAGTTCTTC
TRBD2	TRBJ2-7	.	TRBV19	CASSIGAGLAGEYEQYF	TGTGCCAGTAGTATAGGGGCTGGGCTAGCGGGAGAGTACGAGCAGTACTTC
.	TRBJ2-3	.	TRBV7-9	CASSLGGLSTDTQYF	TGTGCCAGCAGCTTGGGGGGCTTAAGCACAGATACGCAGTATTTT
TRBD1	TRBJ2-7	once	TRBV9	CASSVGGTASSYEQYF	TGTGCCAGCAGCGTAGGGGGGACAGCTAGCTCCTACGAGCAGTACTTC
.	TRBJ1-3	.	TRBV28	CASKGGARRNTIYF	TGTGCCAGCAAGGGGGGCGCGAGGAGAAACACCATATATTTT
TRBD1	TRBJ2-7	.	TRBV27	CASSKTGRHEQYF	TGTGCCAGCAGTAAGACAGGGAGACACGAGCAGTACTTC
.	TRBJ2-1	.	TRBV2	CASSEDYPAFNEQFF	TGTGCCAGCAGTGAAGACTACCCGGCCTTTAATGAGCAGTTCTTC
.	TRBJ2-2	.	TRBV29-1	CSVREQFGGELFF	TGCAGCGTTCGGGAACAGTTCGGCGGGGAGCTGTTTTTT
.	TRBJ2-7	.	TRBV7-9	CASSLGPVGEEQYF	TGTGCCAGCAGCTTAGGGCCGGTGGGCGAGGAGCAGTACTTC
TRBD1	TRBJ2-2	.	TRBV5-4	CASSLTGGNTGELFF	TGTGCCAGCAGCTTGACAGGGGGAAACACCGGGGAGCTGTTTTTT
.	TRBJ2-2	.	TRBV11-3	CASSRQDTPYGGELFF	TGTGCCAGCAGCCGCCAGGACACCCCGTATGGCGGGGAGCTGTTTTTT
.	TRBJ1-3	once	TRBV6-1	CASSESSGNTIYF	TGTGCCAGCAGCGAGAGCTCTGGAAACACCATATATTTT
.	TRBJ1-5	.	TRBV6-1	CASSRESNQPQHF	TGTGCCAGCAGCCGTGAAAGCAATCAGCCCCAGCATTTT
.	TRBJ2-2	.	TRBV6-1	CASSEALSGGADTGELFF	TGTGCCAGCAGTGAAGCCCTCAGTGGTGGGGCTGACACCGGGGAGCTGTTTTTT
.	TRBJ2-2	.	TRBV2	CASSVVRNTGELFF	TGTGCCAGCAGTGTTGTACGAAACACCGGGGAGCTGTTTTTT
.	TRBJ2-3	.	TRBV18	CASSPLIADLSTDTQYF	TGTGCCAGCTCACCTTTAATAGCGGACCTTAGCACAGATACGCAGTATTTT
TRBD1	TRBJ2-5	.	TRBV6-5	CASRSGQDETQYF	TGTGCCAGCAGATCGGGACAGGACGAGACCCAGTACTTC
.	TRBJ1-1	.	TRBV18	CASSPRDTEAFF	TGTGCCAGCTCACCACGGGACACTGAAGCTTTCTTT
TRBD1	TRBJ1-1	.	TRBV5-6	CASSLAKGQGRTEAFF	TGTGCCAGCAGCTTGGCCAAGGGACAGGGAAGGACTGAAGCTTTCTTT
TRBD1	TRBJ1-2	once	TRBV5-4	CASSRTGGDYGYTF	TGTGCCAGCAGCCGGACAGGGGGCGACTATGGCTACACCTTC
TRBD1	TRBJ1-5	.	TRBV5-1	CASSLGTGSPQPQHF	TGCGCCAGCAGCTTGGGGACAGGGAGTCCTCAGCCCCAGCATTTT
.	TRBJ2-5	.	TRBV11-2	CASSQRLETQYF	TGTGCCAGCAGTCAAAGGCTAGAGACCCAGTACTTC